This is a list of T cell receptor beta chains from one sample in a study of blood T cell repertoires in COVID-19. The repertoire was sequenced with immunoSEQ multiplex PCR; TCRdb's copy has only in-frame clones and lacks some. The sample yields 300,000 to 400,000 clones, 85% seen once. The specimen was peripheral blood. The origin of the receptors is a human donor in a cohort sampled during active COVID-19. Both conserved end residues are part of each CDR3. Each record gives: J gene, clone size, V gene, D gene, CDR3 protein, CDR3 DNA. A D gene is named only where the DNA matches it firmly. Not every row has a clone size; where given, it reads once, few, many or a size class.

TRBJ2-1 | NA | TRBV7-9 | TRBD2 | CASSLVGSGVRAQFF | TGTGCCAGCAGCTTAGTCGGTAGCGGGGTCCGGGCGCAGTTCTTC
TRBJ1-1 | NA | TRBV7-3 | TRBD1 | CASSLTRDRGGTEAFF | TGTGCCAGCAGCTTAACGAGGGACAGGGGAGGCACTGAAGCTTTCTTT
TRBJ1-1 | NA | TRBV7-9 | NA | CASSSTGFEAFF | TGTGCCAGCAGCTCGACGGGGTTTGAAGCTTTCTTT
TRBJ2-2 | NA | TRBV28 | TRBD2 | CASSPPGLGTGELFF | TGTGCCAGCAGTCCTCCGGGACTAGGCACCGGGGAGCTGTTTTTT
TRBJ2-1 | NA | TRBV28 | NA | CASSIGLNHNEQFF | TGTGCCAGCAGTATCGGACTGAACCACAATGAGCAGTTCTTC
TRBJ1-2 | NA | TRBV18 | NA | CASSPLNPTDYGYTF | TGTGCCAGCTCACCCCTCAACCCAACTGACTATGGCTACACCTTC
TRBJ2-7 | NA | TRBV28 | TRBD1 | CASSSTSGGRTYEQYF | TGTGCCAGCAGTTCTACCTCAGGGGGACGGACCTACGAGCAGTACTTC
TRBJ2-6 | NA | TRBV5-8 | NA | CASSPPGAKISGANVLTF | TGTGCCAGCAGCCCCCCGGGAGCCAAAATCTCTGGGGCCAACGTCCTGACTTTC
TRBJ2-1 | NA | TRBV7-3 | TRBD2 | CASSVIAGGSYNEQFF | TGTGCCAGCAGCGTTATAGCGGGGGGGTCTTACAATGAGCAGTTCTTC
TRBJ2-2 | NA | TRBV9 | NA | CASSVGQGTNTGELFF | TGTGCCAGCAGCGTAGGTCAGGGGACGAACACCGGGGAGCTGTTTTTT
TRBJ2-5 | NA | TRBV6-2/TRBV6-3 | TRBD2 | CASSFSGGAETQYF | TGTGCCAGCAGTTTTAGCGGGGGGGCGGAGACCCAGTACTTC
TRBJ1-1 | NA | TRBV7-9 | TRBD1 | CASSTRGGGNTEAFF | TGTGCCAGCAGTACAAGAGGGGGCGGGAACACTGAAGCTTTCTTT
TRBJ2-1 | NA | TRBV9 | TRBD1 | CASSDPGQSYNEQFF | TGTGCCAGCAGCGACCCGGGACAGTCATACAATGAGCAGTTCTTC
TRBJ1-1 | NA | TRBV24-1 | NA | CATRSDSNTEAFF | TGTGCCACCAGGTCGGACAGCAACACTGAAGCTTTCTTT
TRBJ1-1 | NA | TRBV6-1 | NA | CASSEFYGASAFF | TGTGCCAGCAGTGAATTTTATGGGGCGTCTGCTTTCTTT
TRBJ2-2 | NA | TRBV7-9 | NA | CASSLAGSEGELFF | TGTGCCAGCAGCTTAGCCGGGAGTGAGGGGGAGCTGTTTTTT
TRBJ1-2 | NA | TRBV29-1 | NA | CSVETYGYTF | TGCAGCGTTGAGACATATGGCTACACCTTC
TRBJ1-2 | NA | TRBV28 | TRBD1 | CASRLGQGANYGYTF | TGTGCCAGCAGATTGGGACAGGGGGCTAACTATGGCTACACCTTC
TRBJ1-1 | NA | TRBV27 | NA | CASRTYTEAFF | TGTGCCAGCAGAACATACACTGAAGCTTTCTTT
TRBJ2-5 | NA | TRBV7-6 | TRBD2 | CASSSLAGGQETQYF | TGTGCCAGCAGCTCCCTAGCGGGGGGACAAGAGACCCAGTACTTC
TRBJ2-1 | NA | TRBV3-1/TRBV3-2 | TRBD2 | CASSQDWSGGNNEQFF | TGTGCCAGCAGCCAAGATTGGAGCGGGGGGAACAATGAGCAGTTCTTC
TRBJ2-7 | few | TRBV25-1 | TRBD1 | CASTGQASLEQYF | TGTGCCAGCACGGGACAGGCGAGTTTGGAGCAGTACTTC
TRBJ1-5 | NA | TRBV27 | TRBD1 | CASSQGAGQPQHF | TGTGCCAGCAGTCAGGGGGCGGGTCAGCCCCAGCATTTT
TRBJ1-2 | NA | TRBV18 | NA | CASSPETSNYGYTF | TGTGCCAGCTCACCAGAGACATCTAACTATGGCTACACCTTC
TRBJ2-6 | NA | TRBV11-3 | TRBD1 | CASSSGQIISGANVLTF | TGTGCCAGCAGCTCGGGACAGATAATTTCTGGGGCCAACGTCCTGACTTTC
TRBJ2-3 | once | TRBV7-9 | TRBD1 | CASRARPRDSSTDTQYF | TGTGCCAGCAGGGCACGGCCCAGGGACAGTAGCACAGATACGCAGTATTTT
TRBJ2-3 | NA | TRBV11-2 | NA | CASSLGGDTQYF | TGTGCCAGCAGCTTGGGAGGAGATACGCAGTATTTT
TRBJ1-4 | once | TRBV25-1 | NA | CASRIETEDGEKLFF | TGTGCCAGCAGAATCGAAACGGAGGATGGTGAAAAACTGTTTTTT
TRBJ1-2 | NA | TRBV5-4 | TRBD1 | CASSLFPGQLYGYTF | TGTGCCAGCAGCTTGTTTCCGGGACAGCTCTATGGCTACACCTTC
TRBJ1-2 | once | TRBV13 | NA | CASSLQVNYGYTF | TGTGCCAGCAGCCTACAGGTTAACTATGGCTACACCTTC
TRBJ2-1 | NA | TRBV24-1 | NA | CATSLSGGAAYNEQFF | TGTGCCACCAGTCTGAGTGGGGGGGCCGCCTACAATGAGCAGTTCTTC
TRBJ1-2 | NA | TRBV29-1 | NA | CSVARDGYTF | TGCAGCGTTGCCCGGGATGGCTACACCTTC
TRBJ2-3 | NA | TRBV24-1 | TRBD1 | CATSALWGQGTDTQYF | TGTGCCACCAGTGCCCTTTGGGGACAGGGGACAGATACGCAGTATTTT
TRBJ1-3 | NA | TRBV5-1 | TRBD1 | CASSPRGVTGAGNTIYF | TGCGCCAGCAGCCCTAGGGGGGTGACAGGGGCTGGAAACACCATATATTTT
TRBJ2-2 | few | TRBV18 | NA | CASSPRNTGELFF | TGTGCCAGCTCACCGCGGAACACCGGGGAGCTGTTTTTT
TRBJ1-4 | NA | TRBV7-9 | NA | CASSPLTGLPNEKLFF | TGTGCCAGCAGCCCTCTAACGGGACTCCCTAATGAAAAACTGTTTTTT
TRBJ2-7 | NA | TRBV13 | NA | CASSLAGTYEQYF | TGTGCCAGCAGCTTGGCGGGGACCTACGAGCAGTACTTC
TRBJ1-5 | NA | TRBV19 | TRBD1 | CASRKQGGNQPQHF | TGTGCCAGTAGGAAACAGGGGGGCAATCAGCCCCAGCATTTT
TRBJ2-3 | NA | TRBV20-1 | TRBD2 | CSASRLASTDTQYF | TGCAGTGCTAGTCGACTAGCGAGCACAGATACGCAGTATTTT
TRBJ2-3 | NA | TRBV4-2 | NA | CASSPSYLPGSTYRQYF | TGTGCCAGCAGCCCTTCGTACCTCCCCGGGTCGACGTATAGGCAGTATTTT
TRBJ1-4 | NA | TRBV3-1/TRBV3-2 | TRBD1 | CASSPPWYETGLEKLFF | TGTGCCAGCAGCCCCCCTTGGTACGAGACAGGGTTAGAAAAACTGTTTTTT
TRBJ2-5 | NA | TRBV5-1 | NA | CASSLDNQETQYF | TGCGCCAGCAGCTTGGACAACCAAGAGACCCAGTACTTC
TRBJ1-1 | NA | TRBV5-6 | NA | CASSLDPGTEAFF | TGTGCCAGCAGCCTCGACCCGGGGACTGAAGCTTTCTTT
TRBJ2-7 | NA | TRBV4-2 | TRBD2 | CASSQGAGGYAYEQYF | TGTGCCAGCAGCCAAGGGGCGGGGGGATATGCCTACGAGCAGTACTTC
TRBJ2-5 | few | TRBV3-1/TRBV3-2 | NA | CASSQMRQTQYF | TGTGCCAGCAGCCAAATGAGGCAGACCCAGTACTTC
TRBJ1-1 | NA | TRBV27 | NA | CASSRDTNTEAFF | TGTGCCAGCAGCCGGGACACGAACACTGAAGCTTTCTTT